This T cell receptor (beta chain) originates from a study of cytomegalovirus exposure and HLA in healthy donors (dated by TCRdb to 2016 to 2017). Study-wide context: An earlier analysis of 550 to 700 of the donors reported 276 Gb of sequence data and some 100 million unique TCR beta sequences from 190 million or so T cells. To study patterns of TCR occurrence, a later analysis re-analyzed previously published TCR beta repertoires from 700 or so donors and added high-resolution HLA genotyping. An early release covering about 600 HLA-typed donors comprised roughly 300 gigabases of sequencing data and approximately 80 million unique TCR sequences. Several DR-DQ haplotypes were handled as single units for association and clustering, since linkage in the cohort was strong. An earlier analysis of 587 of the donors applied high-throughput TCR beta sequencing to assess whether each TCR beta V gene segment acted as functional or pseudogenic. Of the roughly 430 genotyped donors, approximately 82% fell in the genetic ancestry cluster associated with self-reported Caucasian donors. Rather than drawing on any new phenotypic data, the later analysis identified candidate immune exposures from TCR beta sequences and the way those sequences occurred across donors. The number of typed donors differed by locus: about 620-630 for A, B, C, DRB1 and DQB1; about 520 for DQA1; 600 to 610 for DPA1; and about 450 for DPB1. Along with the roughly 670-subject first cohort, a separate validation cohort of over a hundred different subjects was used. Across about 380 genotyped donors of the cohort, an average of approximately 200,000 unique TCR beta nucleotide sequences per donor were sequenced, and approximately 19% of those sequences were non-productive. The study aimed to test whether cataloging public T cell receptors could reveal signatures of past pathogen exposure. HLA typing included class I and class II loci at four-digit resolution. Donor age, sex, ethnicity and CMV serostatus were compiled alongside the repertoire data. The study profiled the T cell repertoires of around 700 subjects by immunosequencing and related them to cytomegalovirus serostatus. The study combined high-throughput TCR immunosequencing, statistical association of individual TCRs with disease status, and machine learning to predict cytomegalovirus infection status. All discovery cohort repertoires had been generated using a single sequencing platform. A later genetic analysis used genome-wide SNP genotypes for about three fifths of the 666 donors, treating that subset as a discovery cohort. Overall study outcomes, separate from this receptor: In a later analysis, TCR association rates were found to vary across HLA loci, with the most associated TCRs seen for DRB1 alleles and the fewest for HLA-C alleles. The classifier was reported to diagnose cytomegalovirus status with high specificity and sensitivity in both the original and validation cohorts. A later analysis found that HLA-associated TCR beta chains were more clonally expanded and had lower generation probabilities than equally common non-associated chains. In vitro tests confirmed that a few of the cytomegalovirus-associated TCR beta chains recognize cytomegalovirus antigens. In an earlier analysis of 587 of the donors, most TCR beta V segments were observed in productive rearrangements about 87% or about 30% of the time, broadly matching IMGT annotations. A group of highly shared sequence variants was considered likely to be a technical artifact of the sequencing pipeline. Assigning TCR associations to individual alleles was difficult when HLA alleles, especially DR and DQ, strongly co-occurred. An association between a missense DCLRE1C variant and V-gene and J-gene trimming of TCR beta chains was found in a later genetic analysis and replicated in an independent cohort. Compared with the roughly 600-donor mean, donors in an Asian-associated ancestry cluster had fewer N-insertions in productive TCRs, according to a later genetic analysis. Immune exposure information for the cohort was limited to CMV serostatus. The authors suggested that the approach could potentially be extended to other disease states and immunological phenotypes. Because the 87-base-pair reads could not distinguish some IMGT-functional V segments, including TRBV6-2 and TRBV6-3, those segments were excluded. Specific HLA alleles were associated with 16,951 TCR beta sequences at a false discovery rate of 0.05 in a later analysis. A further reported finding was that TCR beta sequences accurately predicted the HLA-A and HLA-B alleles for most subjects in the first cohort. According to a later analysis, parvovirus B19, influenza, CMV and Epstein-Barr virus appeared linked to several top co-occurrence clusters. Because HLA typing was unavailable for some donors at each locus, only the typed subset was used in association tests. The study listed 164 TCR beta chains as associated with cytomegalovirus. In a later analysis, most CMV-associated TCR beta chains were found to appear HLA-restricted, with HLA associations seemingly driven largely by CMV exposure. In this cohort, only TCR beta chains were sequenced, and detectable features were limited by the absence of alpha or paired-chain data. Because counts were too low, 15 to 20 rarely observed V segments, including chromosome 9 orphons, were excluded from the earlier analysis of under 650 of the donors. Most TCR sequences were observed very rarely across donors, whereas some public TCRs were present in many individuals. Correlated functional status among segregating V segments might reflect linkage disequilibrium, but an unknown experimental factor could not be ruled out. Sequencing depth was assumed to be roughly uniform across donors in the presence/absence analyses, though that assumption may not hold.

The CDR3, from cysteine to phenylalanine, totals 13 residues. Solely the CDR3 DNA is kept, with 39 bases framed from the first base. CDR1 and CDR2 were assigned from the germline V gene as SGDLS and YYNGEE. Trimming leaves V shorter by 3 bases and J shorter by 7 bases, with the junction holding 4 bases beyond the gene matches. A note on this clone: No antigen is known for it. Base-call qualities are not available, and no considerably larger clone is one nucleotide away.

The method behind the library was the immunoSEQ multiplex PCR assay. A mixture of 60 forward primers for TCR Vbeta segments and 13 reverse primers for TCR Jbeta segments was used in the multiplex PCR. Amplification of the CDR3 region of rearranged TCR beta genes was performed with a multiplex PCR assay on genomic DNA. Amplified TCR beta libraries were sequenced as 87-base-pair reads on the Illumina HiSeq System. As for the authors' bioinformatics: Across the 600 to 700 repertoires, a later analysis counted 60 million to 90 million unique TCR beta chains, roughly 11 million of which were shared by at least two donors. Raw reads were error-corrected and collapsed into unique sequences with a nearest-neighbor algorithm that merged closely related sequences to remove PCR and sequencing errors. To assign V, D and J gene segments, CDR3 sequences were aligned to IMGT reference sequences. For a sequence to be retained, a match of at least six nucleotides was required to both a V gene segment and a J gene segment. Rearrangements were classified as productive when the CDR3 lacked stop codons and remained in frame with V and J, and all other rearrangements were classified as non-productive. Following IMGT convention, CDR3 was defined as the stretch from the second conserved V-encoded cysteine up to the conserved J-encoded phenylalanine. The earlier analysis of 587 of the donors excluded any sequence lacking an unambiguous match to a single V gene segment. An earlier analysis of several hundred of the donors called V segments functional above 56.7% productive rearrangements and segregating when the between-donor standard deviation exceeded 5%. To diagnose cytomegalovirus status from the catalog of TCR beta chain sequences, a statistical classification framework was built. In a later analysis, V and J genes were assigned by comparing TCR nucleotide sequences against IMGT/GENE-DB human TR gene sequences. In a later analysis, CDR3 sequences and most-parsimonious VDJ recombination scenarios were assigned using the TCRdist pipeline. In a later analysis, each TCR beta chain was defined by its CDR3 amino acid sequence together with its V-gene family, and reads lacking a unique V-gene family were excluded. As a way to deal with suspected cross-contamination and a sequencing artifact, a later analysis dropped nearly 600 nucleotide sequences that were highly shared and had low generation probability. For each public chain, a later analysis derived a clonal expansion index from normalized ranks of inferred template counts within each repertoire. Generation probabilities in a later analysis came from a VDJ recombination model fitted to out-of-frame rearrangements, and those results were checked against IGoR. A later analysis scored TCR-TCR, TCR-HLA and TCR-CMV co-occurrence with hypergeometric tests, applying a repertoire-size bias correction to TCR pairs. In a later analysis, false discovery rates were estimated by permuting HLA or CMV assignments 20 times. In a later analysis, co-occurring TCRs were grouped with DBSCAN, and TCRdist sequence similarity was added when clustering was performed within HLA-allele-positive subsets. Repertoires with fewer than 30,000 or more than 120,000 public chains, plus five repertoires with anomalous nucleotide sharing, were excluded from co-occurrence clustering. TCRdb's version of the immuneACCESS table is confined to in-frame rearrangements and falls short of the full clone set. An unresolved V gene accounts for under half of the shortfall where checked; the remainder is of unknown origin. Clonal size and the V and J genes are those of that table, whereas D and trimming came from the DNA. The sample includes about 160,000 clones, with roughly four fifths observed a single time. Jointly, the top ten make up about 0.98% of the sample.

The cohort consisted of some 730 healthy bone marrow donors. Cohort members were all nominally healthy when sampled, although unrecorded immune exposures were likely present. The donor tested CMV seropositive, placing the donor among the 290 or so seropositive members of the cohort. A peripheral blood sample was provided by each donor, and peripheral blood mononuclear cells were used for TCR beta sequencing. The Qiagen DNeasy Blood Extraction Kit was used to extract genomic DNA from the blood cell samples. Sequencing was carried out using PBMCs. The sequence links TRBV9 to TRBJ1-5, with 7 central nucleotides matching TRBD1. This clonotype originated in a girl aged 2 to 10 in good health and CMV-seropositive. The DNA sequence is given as TGTGCCAGCAGCGGACCGACAGGGCAGCCCCAGCATTTT. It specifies CASSGPTGQPQHF.